This T cell receptor beta chain appears in the sequencing data of a study of long-term antiretroviral therapy in people with HIV. This CDR3 region has 15 residues. Germline V CDR1 and CDR2: SGHTA, FQGNSA. The V end lost 2 bases, the J end lost 3 bases, and 14 bases lay between the germline ends. Assay version v3.0 of immunoSEQ was used, and it was run at survey level. Produced via immunoSEQ multiplex PCR; TCRdb's table is partial and in-frame only. This sample has 19,000 or so clones, with 79% found just once. The sequence was obtained from a man aged 25-45 years with HIV. The sample here was unsorted PBMCs, taken at the start of antiretroviral therapy. This chain connects TRBV7-2 to TRBJ2-7, with D hard to call. DNA for the CDR3: TGTGCCAGCAGCTTAATGGTATTATGGGTCTACGAGCAGTACTTC. Protein: CASSLMVLWVYEQYF.